This T cell receptor beta chain originates from a study of cytomegalovirus exposure and HLA in healthy donors. Across the study: The Caucasian-associated ancestry cluster held under 90% of more than 350 genotyped donors.

The ends were cut back, 4 bases at V and 16 bases at J, with 15 bases in the middle. The CDR3 loop spans 11 amino acids. Germline V CDR1 and CDR2: SGHTS, YDEGEE. Donors were ostensibly healthy at sampling, although undocumented immune exposures were probable. The PCR used 60 Vbeta and 13 Jbeta primers. TCRdb keeps only in-frame clones here, not all; method: immunoSEQ multiplex PCR. The table lists about 160,000 clones, roughly 80% of them singletons. Sample: PBMCs. The sequence derives from a girl under 18 in good health and CMV-seropositive. The chain uses TRBV5-8 and TRBJ2-1; D gene unclear. The CDR3 nucleotides read TGTGCCAGCAGCCCCCTAAAGCCACCATTCTTC. Residues: CASSPLKPPFF.